The 28 T cell receptor beta chains in this list originate from one sample, sequenced in a study of T cell changes during pregnancy in multiple sclerosis. Libraries were prepared by immunoSEQ multiplex PCR; TCRdb keeps only in-frame clonotypes and omits some of them. Of tens of thousands of clones detected, about 92% appear once; the ten largest clones hold 1.2% to 1.5%. The source material was peripheral blood, sampled in the second trimester of pregnancy. The receptors derive from a female donor in good health, enrolled as a control in a pregnancy study.

The J gene is TRBJ1-1, the V gene TRBV19; D gene ambiguous. Trimming stripped 5 bases from V and 3 bases from J, with 10 bases between. CDR3 size: 13 residues. CDR1 and CDR2 from the germline V gene are LNHDA and SQIVND (reference sequence). CDR3: CASSYLQYTEAFF. The CDR3 DNA is TGTGCCAGTAGTTACCTACAGTACACTGAAGCTTTCTTT.

The chain links TRBV4-2 to TRBJ1-2, with 7 nucleotides matching TRBD1. Germline CDR1 LGHNA, CDR2 YNFKEQ. The CDR3 is 16 amino acids. The V and J ends lost 4 bases and 0 bases, in that order; junction bases with no gene match: 8. The CDR3 coding sequence is TGTGCCAGCAGCCCCTTCCAGGGGGAAGCTAACTATGGCTACACCTTC. Residues: CASSPFQGEANYGYTF.

The chain has TRBV28 and TRBJ2-1; tentative D call: TRBD2 (6 bases). Germline assignment: CDR1 MDHEN and CDR2 SYDVKM. The V gene lost 3 bases and the J gene lost 9 bases, with 15 bases spanning the gap. The CDR3 totals 14 residues. The CDR3 reads CASSFVTRRSEQFF. CDR3 in DNA: TGTGCCAGCAGTTTTGTGACTAGGAGGAGTGAGCAGTTCTTC.

V and J are TRBV5-8 and TRBJ2-1; D gene uncertain. V was clipped by 0 bases and J by 6 bases, with 7 bases between them. Germline CDR1 is SGHTS and CDR2 is YDEGEE. The CDR3 length is 13 residues. Here the CDR3 DNA reads TGTGCCAGCAGCTTGGGTTCCGTCAATGAGCAGTTCTTC. It codes for CASSLGSVNEQFF.

This chain connects TRBV14 to TRBJ1-2, with 9 positions matching TRBD1. This CDR3 contains 15 residues. Germline assignment: CDR1 SGHDN and CDR2 FVKESK. The trim removed 3 bases at V and 7 bases at J, leaving 9 bases unmatched. The CDR3, as DNA: TGTGCCAGCAGCCAGGGACAGGGTCGACGGGGTGGCTACACCTTC. Protein product: CASSQGQGRRGGYTF.

CDR3 DNA: TGCAGCGTCGCGGGCTCCTACAATGAGCAGTTCTTC. It translates to CSVAGSYNEQFF. The chain is built from TRBV29-1 and TRBJ2-1; possibly TRBD2 for D (5 bases). CDR1 and CDR2 from the germline V gene are SQVTM and ANQGSEA. The CDR3 sequence is 12 residues long. V lost 6 bases, J lost 0 bases, and 6 bases lay in between.

The genes are TRBV4-3 and TRBJ2-5; TRBD2 agrees at 11 bases. Germline CDR1 reads LGHNA; CDR2 reads YSLEER. The CDR3 spans 15 residues. V was clipped by 4 bases and J by 5 bases; unmatched bases: 6. This CDR3 reads CASSPVAGGGETQYF. CDR3 DNA sequence: TGCGCCAGCAGCCCGGTAGCGGGAGGGGGGGAGACCCAGTACTTC.

J is TRBJ2-1 and V is TRBV6-6; 12 nucleotides line up with TRBD2. Germline CDR1 reads MNHNY; CDR2 reads SVGAGI (reference sequence). The V segment lost 5 bases and the J segment 7 bases; nucleotides outside the gene matches: 6. The CDR3 contains 15 residues. CDR3 nucleotide sequence: TGTGCCAGCAGTCGGACTAGCGGGATGTCAAATGAGCAGTTCTTC. Protein product: CASSRTSGMSNEQFF.

The chain uses TRBV4-2 and TRBJ2-1; 10 bases agree with TRBD2. Germline assignment: CDR1 LGHNA and CDR2 YNFKEQ. The CDR3 spans 15 residues. The V gene end was trimmed by 4 bases and the J gene end by 5 bases; junction bases not matched to a gene: 5. The CDR3 DNA reads as TGTGCCAGCAGCCCCGCGGGACTAGCGAACAATGAGCAGTTCTTC. Its protein product is CASSPAGLANNEQFF.

The V and J genes are TRBV6-5 and TRBJ2-1, with D possibly matching TRBD2 (6 bases). This CDR3 region has 12 residues. V was clipped by 5 bases and J by 12 bases, with 14 bases between them. The germline CDR1 and CDR2 sequences are MNHEY and SVGAGI. CDR3 in DNA: TGTGCCAGCAGTCCTCCCCGGGGGAGGCAGTTCTTC. Its translation: CASSPPRGRQFF.

The table lists this clone with a count of one. J is TRBJ1-1 and V is TRBV12-5; a weak D match, TRBD1 (6 bases). With 6 bases removed from V and 1 base from J, the gap between germline ends came to 9 bases. The V gene's germline CDR1 is LGHNT and CDR2 FRNRAP. The CDR3 spans 13 residues. The CDR3, as DNA: TGTGCTAGTGGCGCGGACAGGAACACTGAAGCTTTCTTT. Protein product: CASGADRNTEAFF.

This chain connects TRBV2 to TRBJ2-3; tentatively, D is TRBD2 (5 bases). Germline assignment: CDR1 SNHLY and CDR2 FYNNEI. V gave up 8 bases and J gave up 8 bases, with 11 bases separating them. The CDR3 spans 11 residues. The CDR3 DNA reads as TGTGCCAGCCTTAATGAGGGTACGCAGTATTTT. This codes for CASLNEGTQYF.

The CDR3 loop is CASSSGGQGARTYGYTF. The CDR3 DNA follows: TGTGCCAGCAGCTCTGGGGGTCAGGGGGCCAGAACCTATGGCTACACCTTC. The chain joins TRBV28 to TRBJ1-2; 8 bases are a match to TRBD1. This CDR3 has 17 amino acids. The germline V gene has CDR1 MDHEN and CDR2 SYDVKM. The ends lost 6 bases at V and 4 bases at J; junction bases unmatched: 16.

This chain uses TRBV4-1 with TRBJ2-3; the match to TRBD2 covers 11 bases. From germline, CDR1 is MGHRA and CDR2 YSYEKL. This CDR3 is built from 15 residues. The V segment lost 3 bases and the J segment 5 bases; nucleotides outside the gene matches: 4. This chain's CDR3 is CASSHSGREGDTQYF. Here the CDR3 DNA reads TGCGCCAGCAGCCATAGCGGGAGGGAGGGAGATACGCAGTATTTT.

This clone appeared once. The gene calls are TRBV6-1 and TRBJ2-7; D is perhaps TRBD2 (5 bases). The germline gives CDR1 MNHNS, CDR2 SASEGT. The V gene lost 3 bases and the J gene lost 0 bases, with 9 bases spanning the gap. CDR3 size: 14 residues. The CDR3 reads CASSDFGDSYEQYF. The CDR3 DNA reads TGTGCCAGCAGTGATTTCGGGGACTCCTACGAGCAGTACTTC.

The chain is built from TRBV7-9 and TRBJ2-1; 8 bases fit TRBD2. This CDR3 comprises 16 residues. The J segment lost 1 base and the V segment lost 2 bases, leaving 4 bases of the junction unmatched. The germline CDR1 and CDR2 sequences are SEHNR and FQNEAQ (reference sequence). CDR3 DNA sequence: TGTGCCAGCAGCTTACCGGGACTAGGATCCTACAATGAGCAGTTCTTC. Residues: CASSLPGLGSYNEQFF.

J is TRBJ2-2 and V is TRBV30; the D gene is possibly TRBD1 (5 bases). Trimming cost V 8 bases and J 0 bases, with 16 bases left between them. Germline V gene lookup returns CDR1 GTSNPN and CDR2 SVGIG (reference sequence). This CDR3 is built from 15 residues. The DNA of the CDR3 is TGTGCCGGACATTCAACCGTCCCGAACACCGGGGAGCTGTTTTTT. Translated: CAGHSTVPNTGELFF.

The V gene is TRBV4-1, the J gene TRBJ2-1; TRBD2 matches 16 bases. Germline loops: CDR1 MGHRA, CDR2 YSYEKL. The trim removed 3 bases at V and 2 bases at J, leaving 7 bases unmatched. This CDR3 is built from 19 residues. This CDR3 reads CASSHVGLAGGKTYNEQFF. The CDR3 DNA reads as TGCGCCAGCAGCCACGTGGGACTAGCGGGAGGGAAAACCTACAATGAGCAGTTCTTC.

This rearrangement joins TRBV5-1 to TRBJ1-2; 10 bases are shared with TRBD1. Trimming took 1 base from V and 8 from J; bases not matched to a gene: 8. Germline V gene lookup returns CDR1 SGHRS and CDR2 YFSETQ. The CDR3 runs to 15 residues. The CDR3 sequence: CASSLPRGTGDGYTF. Here the CDR3 DNA reads TGCGCCAGCAGCTTGCCCCGAGGGACAGGGGACGGCTACACCTTC.

The chain uses TRBV5-1 and TRBJ2-2; TRBD2 matches at 7 bases. The CDR3 totals 16 residues. V was pared by 4 bases and J by 1 base, with 7 bases of the junction left unmatched. The germline CDR1 and CDR2 sequences are SGHRS and YFSETQ. The CDR3 nucleotides are TGCGCCAGCAGCACACTAGCGCGTGAGAACACCGGGGAGCTGTTTTTT. This sequence encodes CASSTLARENTGELFF.

The chain employs TRBV9 and TRBJ1-2; D possibly corresponds to TRBD1 (6 bases). Germline-derived CDR1 and CDR2 are SGDLS and YYNGEE. Trimming left V 0 bases short and J 3 bases short, with 9 bases between. CDR3 size: 14 residues. The CDR3: CASSVGSGDYGYTF. Here the CDR3 DNA reads TGTGCCAGCAGCGTAGGGTCAGGGGACTATGGCTACACCTTC.

The chain combines TRBV6-6 with TRBJ2-7, with a tentative D call TRBD1 (5 bases). V was pared by 7 bases and J by 5 bases, with 18 bases between. The CDR3 loop spans 14 amino acids. The germline V gene has CDR1 MNHNY and CDR2 SVGAGI (reference sequence). Written as DNA, the CDR3 is TGTGCCAGCATCTCAGGGAAACAGGTCCACGAGCAGTACTTC. It is translated as CASISGKQVHEQYF.

This clone was observed a single time. The chain couples TRBV7-6 to TRBJ2-3, with 11 bases fitting TRBD2. V lost 4 bases and J lost 1; bases outside the gene matches: 10. There are 18 residues in the CDR3. Germline V CDR1 and CDR2: SGHVS, FNYEAQ. CDR3 region: CASSSEGLAGGRTDTQYF. CDR3 sequence (DNA): TGTGCCAGCAGCTCCGAGGGTCTAGCGGGAGGACGCACAGATACGCAGTATTTT.

V is TRBV6-1 and J is TRBJ1-5; D is unresolved. Trimming stripped 5 bases from V and 4 bases from J, with 3 bases between. Germline V CDR1 and CDR2: MNHNS, SASEGT. CDR3 length equals 11 residues. CDR3 coding DNA: TGTGCCAGCAGTCAGAATCAGCCCCAGCATTTT. It codes for CASSQNQPQHF.

The chain couples TRBV10-1 to TRBJ1-5, with D tentatively TRBD1 (5 bases). CDR3 length: 16 amino acids. Looked up from germline, CDR1 is WNHNN and CDR2 is SYGVQD (reference sequence). Trimming left V 4 bases short and J 4 bases short, with 17 bases between. The CDR3 spells CASSVPGKVGNQPQHF. CDR3 bases: TGCGCCAGCAGTGTACCAGGGAAAGTAGGGAATCAGCCCCAGCATTTT.

V is TRBV4-1 and J is TRBJ2-5; 8 nucleotides match TRBD2. The CDR3 has 17 amino acids. In germline, CDR1 is MGHRA, CDR2 YSYEKL. Trimming took 0 bases from V and 5 from J; bases not matched to a gene: 11. CDR3 amino acids: CASSQDPQRGRQETQYF. The CDR3 nucleotides are TGCGCCAGCAGCCAAGATCCTCAGCGGGGGCGGCAGGAGACCCAGTACTTC.

This clone was observed a few times. The gene calls are TRBV7-2 and TRBJ1-5; the D is unclear. V was shortened by 3 bases and J by 6 bases, with 9 bases between the two germline ends. The germline V gene encodes CDR1 SGHTA and CDR2 FQGNSA. This CDR3 comprises 13 residues. CDR3 sequence (DNA): TGTGCCAGCAGCTTTAGCCCCTCTCAGCCCCAGCATTTT. It specifies CASSFSPSQPQHF.

The chain carries TRBV9 and TRBJ2-7, with TRBD2 matching over 7 bases. Per germline, CDR1 SGDLS and CDR2 YYNGEE. Trimming removed 0 bases from V and 2 bases from J; junction bases left unmatched: 11. The CDR3 consists of 17 residues. This CDR3 is CASSVGLGGGNTYEQYF. The CDR3, as DNA: TGTGCCAGCAGCGTAGGGCTTGGGGGGGGGAACACCTACGAGCAGTACTTC.